This T cell receptor beta chain emerged from a study of blood T cell repertoires in COVID-19 (dated by TCRdb to 2018 to 2020). About the full investigation: The collaborator samples originated in the United States, Italy and Spain and spanned the acute and convalescent phases of COVID-19. The material from the prospective study consisted of cDNA or gDNA derived from T cells, B-cell-depleted T cells, or PBMCs. The dataset comprised deeply sampled blood TCRbeta repertoires from subjects exposed to, actively infected with, or recovered from COVID-19. The repertoires were released in a freely available public database meant as a resource for research on the immune response to SARS-CoV-2. Samples were obtained from the ongoing ImmuneRACE study (first 160 participants) and from 1,200 or so subjects provided by 6 global collaborators. A de-identified subject ID, COVID-19 status, age in years and sex were almost always included in the sample metadata. HLA class I and class II types, where available, came from metadata supplied by the sample provider rather than from assay-based typing.

Concerning this clone itself: The specificity of this receptor is unknown. No base-level quality is on record; no much larger clone is a single base apart.

Collaborating institutions collected whole blood in K2EDTA tubes following their own protocols. For TCRbeta analysis, collaborators shipped samples in one of three forms: frozen whole blood, isolated PBMCs, or DNA extracted from either of those sample types. Broad study findings and their caveats: How much clinical and demographic metadata was included differed by source and by participant, and the metadata was provided uncurated.

The junction carries 19 bases between V and J, which are trimmed by 1 base and 3 bases respectively. The CDR3 contains 18 residues, cysteine and phenylalanine counted. Only CDR3 DNA remains: 54 bases, in frame from the first base. The germline V gene supplies CDR1 MNHNS and CDR2 SASEGT. TCRbeta CDR3 regions were amplified from genomic DNA using the immunoSEQ Assay, a bias-controlled multiplex PCR. As for how the authors treated the data: Nucleated cell counts per sample were estimated from amplification of reference gene primers within the assay. Sequence reads were collapsed and filtered to measure the absolute abundance of every unique TCRbeta CDR3 rearrangement. For each sample, productive Simpson clonality was calculated as the square root of Simpson's diversity index across productive rearrangements. Imported from immuneACCESS, the table was reduced by TCRdb to in-frame sequences with V and J called. These copies leave out some clones; in studies compared against another copy, an unresolved V gene accounts for under half, and the cause of the remainder is not known. V, J and clone size reflect that table, while D and trimming were determined from the DNA. Here the sample has roughly 120,000 clones; 76% occur a single time. The ten largest clonotypes hold 3.8% of the sample.

The source is a woman aged 80 or over with acute or convalescent COVID-19. What was sequenced was peripheral blood. Recombination linked TRBV6-1 to TRBJ2-1; matching of 6 bases hints at TRBD2 as the D gene. Read as DNA, the sequence is TGTGCCAGCAGTGAAGAATCTACCGGGCGGGGCCTCTACAATGAGCAGTTCTTC. The resulting protein is CASSEESTGRGLYNEQFF.